The present entry profiles one T cell receptor (beta chain) with its context. Measured with immunoSEQ multiplex PCR; TCRdb has only the in-frame clones, and not every one. The table lists 75,000 to 85,000 clones, roughly 90% of them singletons. This entry is derived from a study of blood T cell repertoires in COVID-19. J gave up 2 bases and V 4 bases, and 4 bases lay outside the gene matches. CDR3 length: 16 amino acids. Germline V lookup: CDR1 SEHNR, CDR2 FQNEAQ (reference sequence). Sequencing input: peripheral blood. The chain carries TRBV7-9 and TRBJ2-2; 10 positions agree with TRBD1. The source is a human donor in a cohort sampled during active COVID-19. CDR3 bases: TGTGCCAGCAGCTATCGGGACAGGGGAAACACCGGGGAGCTGTTTTTT. This translates into CASSYRDRGNTGELFF.